The 5 T cell receptor beta chains in this list originate from one sample, sequenced in a study of technical replicates of blood from a handful of donors. Here immunoSEQ multiplex PCR was the method, and the copy in TCRdb shows in-frame clones only, minus some. The table includes 60,000 to 90,000 clones, 95% to 98% detected once. The sample comprised T cells isolated from PBMCs. These receptors all come from a human donor in good health.

J is TRBJ1-1 and V is TRBV19; 7 bases fit TRBD1. The CDR3 totals 13 residues. The germline V gene encodes CDR1 LNHDA and CDR2 SQIVND (reference sequence). V shed 10 bases, J shed 2 bases, and the junction held 7 bases outside the gene matches. The CDR3 loop reads CATSYRGNTEAFF. CDR3 in DNA: TGTGCCACCTCGTACAGGGGAAACACTGAAGCTTTCTTT.

V usage is TRBV19 and J usage is TRBJ1-5, with TRBD1 matching 9 bases. The CDR3 has 16 amino acids. Unmatched junction bases numbered 4, after V lost 0 bases and J lost 4 bases. Germline CDR1 reads LNHDA; CDR2 reads SQIVND (reference sequence). The CDR3 spells CASSIDRGTGNQPQHF. The DNA of the CDR3 is TGTGCCAGTAGTATAGATCGTGGGACAGGGAATCAGCCCCAGCATTTT.

This clone was counted only a few times. The gene calls are TRBV2 and TRBJ2-3; 9 positions agree with TRBD2. Looked up from germline, CDR1 is SNHLY and CDR2 is FYNNEI. J lost 4 bases, V lost 8 bases, and 10 bases had no gene match. This CDR3 comprises 15 residues. CDR3 loop: CASGGRRGGADTQYF. In DNA form, the CDR3 reads TGTGCCAGCGGGGGACGGCGGGGGGGAGCAGATACGCAGTATTTT. The variable domain in full, with the rest retrieved from reference TRBV2 and TRBJ2-3, is EPEVTQTPSHQVTQMGQEVILRCVPISNHLYFYWYRQILGQKVEFLVSFYNNEISEKSEIFDDQFSVERPDGSNFTLKIRSTKLEDSAMYFCASGGRRGGADTQYFGPGTRLTVL.

This clone came up once. The rearrangement links TRBV9 to TRBJ1-2; 7 bases match TRBD1. The CDR3 is 13 residues long. Germline V gives CDR1 SGDLS, CDR2 YYNGEE. With 0 bases clipped from V and 4 bases from J, the junction kept 0 bases outside the gene matches. The CDR3 DNA sequence: TGTGCCAGCAGCGTAGGACAGGGCTATGGCTACACCTTC. It translates to CASSVGQGYGYTF.

V and J are TRBV14 and TRBJ2-1; TRBD2 matches at 12 bases. The germline V gene has CDR1 SGHDN and CDR2 FVKESK. This CDR3 comprises 13 residues. V gave up 9 bases and J gave up 5 bases; unmatched junction bases: 2. This chain's CDR3 is CASSSGGDNEQFF. The CDR3 coding sequence is TGTGCCAGTTCTAGCGGGGGGGACAATGAGCAGTTCTTC.